The 31 T cell receptor beta chains below all came from one sample that was sequenced in a study of blood T cells in healthy people across ages. Using a J-beta primer mix together with a sample-barcoded 5' primer, a second PCR was run for roughly 6 to 12 cycles. TCRdb fed the 5' RACE reads into MiXCR, producing one record per CDR3 protein. The data show 1,500,000 or so distinct CDR3 sequences, 35% to 45% seen once. The sample taken for sequencing was blood. Source of these receptors: a young woman in good health.

The rearrangement uses TRBV7-2 and TRBJ2-5; 13 bases fit TRBD2. Unmatched junction bases numbered 9, after V lost 4 bases and J lost 10 bases. This CDR3 spans 15 amino acids. Germline V gives CDR1 SGHTA, CDR2 FQGNSA. The CDR3 nucleotides are TGTGCCAGCAGCTATCAGGGGACTAGCGGGAACGGCCAGTACTTC. It codes for CASSYQGTSGNGQYF.

This clonotype was picked up a small number of times. As DNA, the CDR3 is TGCGCCAGCAGCCATCTAGCGGGGGGGCTGAATGAGCAGTTCTTC. Translation gives CASSHLAGGLNEQFF. This chain joins TRBV4-1 and TRBJ2-1; 12 bases are shared with TRBD2. Germline CDR1 MGHRA, CDR2 YSYEKL. The J segment lost 7 bases and the V segment lost 3 bases, leaving 4 bases of the junction unmatched. The CDR3 is made up of 15 amino acids.

The chain couples TRBV5-1 to TRBJ2-1, with a tentative D call TRBD2 (7 bases). The J call may not be correct, given that the DNA end is closer to TRBJ2-7. The CDR3 spans 15 residues. In germline, CDR1 is SGHRS, CDR2 YFSETQ. CDR3 DNA sequence: TGCGCCAGCAGCTTGGTGGGGGGGCCCTACAATGAGCAGTACTTC. Amino acid sequence: CASSLVGGPYNEQYF.

This clonotype came up a few times. This chain joins TRBV28 and TRBJ2-6; D is ambiguous. The CDR3 loop spans 16 amino acids. Germline-derived CDR1 and CDR2 are MDHEN and SYDVKM. V shed 5 bases and J shed 1 base, with 12 bases lying between them. Here the CDR3 reads CASSLPLESGANVLTF. Here the CDR3 DNA reads TGTGCCAGCAGTCTCCCCTTAGAATCTGGGGCCAACGTCCTGACTTTC. Combining the CDR3 with reference TRBV28 and TRBJ2-6 gives the whole variable domain DVKVTQSSRYLVKRTGEKVFLECVQDMDHENMFWYRQDPGLGLRLIYFSYDVKMKEKGDIPEGYSVSREKKERFSLILESASTNQTSMYLCASSLPLESGANVLTFGAGSRLTVL.

The chain is built from TRBV6-2 or TRBV6-3 and TRBJ1-1; D gene ambiguous. Germline loops: CDR1 MNHEY, CDR2 SVGEGT. The CDR3 length is 15 residues. Between the trimmed V and J ends, which lost 7 bases and 8 bases, there was a span of 23 bases. CDR3 coding DNA: TGTGCCAGCACTCGTCAGCCGACTGCGAAATTAGAAGCTTTCTTT. Translation: CASTRQPTAKLEAFF.

The chain couples TRBV11-2 to TRBJ2-5; TRBD2 matches 9 bases. The CDR3 is 16 residues long. The trim removed 5 bases at V and 4 bases at J, leaving 11 bases unmatched. Per the germline V gene, CDR1 is SGHAT and CDR2 is FQNNGV. The CDR3 is CASSLAAGGPRETQYF. The DNA of the CDR3 is TGTGCCAGCAGCCTGGCGGCGGGGGGGCCGCGAGAGACCCAGTACTTC.

V gene TRBV6-5 combines with J gene TRBJ2-2; D is ambiguous. This CDR3 is 14 amino acids long. Per germline, CDR1 MNHEY and CDR2 SVGAGI. Trimming shortened V by 3 bases and J by 2 bases, and 7 bases separated the two germline ends. CDR3 in amino acids: CASSYSLNTGELFF. The CDR3 bases are TGTGCCAGCAGTTATTCCCTTAACACCGGGGAGCTGTTTTTT.

The J gene is TRBJ1-1, the V gene TRBV5-1; TRBD1 agrees at 7 bases. Germline lookup yields CDR1 SGHRS and CDR2 YFSETQ. This CDR3 contains 16 residues. J was trimmed by 4 bases and V by 0 bases; bases with no gene match: 9. The chain's CDR3 is CASSLGQGGAVTEAFF. In DNA, the CDR3 is TGCGCCAGCAGCTTGGGACAGGGAGGCGCGGTCACTGAAGCTTTCTTT.

Of note for this clonotype: One base away lies a much larger clone, so this may be a sequencing read error. The CDR3 sequence is CASNWANQETQFF. As DNA, the CDR3 is TGTGCCAGCAATTGGGCCAACCAAGAGACCCAGTTCTTC. The J gene is TRBJ2-5, the V gene TRBV12-3 or TRBV12-4; D ambiguous. The J call could be wrong; TRBJ2-1 is a better fit for the DNA end. This CDR3 spans 13 amino acids.

This clonotype was recorded a few times. The genes are TRBV28 and TRBJ1-1; 10 nucleotides line up with TRBD1. The CDR3 contains 15 residues. CDR1 is MDHEN, CDR2 SYDVKM, per germline. V shed 4 bases, J shed 4 bases, and the junction held 6 bases outside the gene matches. The CDR3 region is CASSSPGQGSTEAFF. DNA for the CDR3: TGTGCCAGCAGTTCCCCGGGACAGGGGTCCACTGAAGCTTTCTTT. Combining the CDR3 with reference TRBV28 and TRBJ1-1 gives the whole variable domain DVKVTQSSRYLVKRTGEKVFLECVQDMDHENMFWYRQDPGLGLRLIYFSYDVKMKEKGDIPEGYSVSREKKERFSLILESASTNQTSMYLCASSSPGQGSTEAFFGQGTRLTVV.

The J gene is TRBJ1-1, the V gene TRBV7-2, with D maybe TRBD1 (5 bases). The V and J ends lost 4 bases and 3 bases respectively, with 12 bases between them. Per germline, CDR1 SGHTA and CDR2 FQGNSA. The CDR3 has 14 amino acids. CDR3 sequence reads: CASSSQTGYTEAFF. The CDR3 coding sequence is TGTGCCAGCAGCTCCCAAACAGGATACACTGAAGCTTTCTTT.

The V gene is TRBV29-1, the J gene TRBJ2-5, with TRBD1 as a possible D gene (6 bases). The J call may be wrong; the DNA end is better matched by TRBJ2-7. The germline V gene encodes CDR1 SQVTM and CDR2 ANQGSEA. The CDR3 is 12 residues long. CDR3 sequence: CSVEDNRVEQYF. As DNA, the CDR3 is TGCAGCGTTGAAGATAACAGGGTCGAGCAGTACTTC.

This clonotype was detected only a few times. The rearrangement links TRBV9 to TRBJ1-2, with 7 bases aligning to TRBD1. CDR1 is SGDLS, CDR2 YYNGEE, per germline. This CDR3 comprises 16 residues. Trimming removed 2 bases from V and 0 bases from J; junction bases left unmatched: 7. The CDR3 is CASSVVNRGANYGYTF. In nucleotides, the CDR3 is TGTGCCAGCAGCGTTGTCAACAGGGGAGCTAACTATGGCTACACCTTC.

This clonotype was seen a handful of times. The junction departs from the called germline gene at one end, perhaps through a read error. The gene calls are TRBV7-7 and TRBJ1-1, with a weak D call TRBD1 (5 bases). Germline V gene lookup returns CDR1 SSHAT and CDR2 FNYEAQ (reference sequence). This CDR3 has 14 residues. The DNA of the CDR3 is TGTGCTAGCAGTCGTATCAGGGACGGGGCTGAAGCTTTCTTT. Translated, it gives CASSRIRDGAEAFF.

The chain couples TRBV20-1 to TRBJ2-2, with TRBD2 identical over 7 bases. The junction had 3 bases not matched to a gene; V was cut back by 4 bases and J by 1 base. The CDR3 covers 14 residues. Per the germline V gene, CDR1 is DFQATT and CDR2 is SNEGSKA (reference sequence). The CDR3 DNA reads TGCAGTGCTAATGGCGGGGGGAACACCGGGGAGCTGTTTTTT. Its translation is CSANGGGNTGELFF.

This clonotype was counted only a few times. The chain employs TRBV20-1 and TRBJ2-5, with TRBD1 identical over 9 bases. The CDR3 length is 12 residues. Losses at the gene ends were 6 bases for V and 6 bases for J; bases not matched to a gene: 5. CDR1 is DFQATT, CDR2 SNEGSKA, per germline (reference sequence). CDR3 residues: CSAKTGGQTQYF. In nucleotides, the CDR3 is TGCAGTGCCAAGACAGGGGGGCAGACCCAGTACTTC.

The chain couples TRBV27 to TRBJ2-5, with 7 bases identical to TRBD1. V lost 8 bases, J lost 0 bases, and 6 bases stayed unmatched. There are 14 residues in the CDR3. Germline lookup yields CDR1 MNHEY and CDR2 SMNVEV (reference sequence). The CDR3 nucleotides are TGTGCCAGCGCTGACAGGGATTACCAAGAGACCCAGTACTTC. Translated: CASADRDYQETQYF.

This chain links TRBV7-9 with TRBJ2-7; 7 positions agree with TRBD1. The ends lost 5 bases at V and 0 bases at J; junction bases unmatched: 16. Germline V gene sequence: CDR1 SEHNR, CDR2 FQNEAQ (reference sequence). The CDR3 contains 18 residues. DNA for the CDR3: TGTGCCAGCAGCCATATGAAGCGAGACAGGGCCTTCTCCTACGAGCAGTACTTC. Protein product: CASSHMKRDRAFSYEQYF.

The chain is built from TRBV5-1 and TRBJ2-1, with D perhaps TRBD1 or TRBD2 (5 bases each). The CDR3 spans 13 residues. Germline V CDR1 and CDR2: SGHRS, YFSETQ. V lost 3 bases and J lost 8, with 12 bases in between. The CDR3 nucleotides are TGCGCCAGCAGCTGGGACGTCTCCCATGAGCAGTTCTTC. The encoded protein is CASSWDVSHEQFF.

This clonotype has a handful of counts. The chain recombines TRBV4-3 with TRBJ1-1; D ambiguous. CDR3 length: 15 amino acids. Between the trimmed V and J ends, which lost 0 bases and 1 base, there was a span of 9 bases. Germline CDR1 is LGHNA and CDR2 is YSLEER. For the CDR3, the DNA is TGCGCCAGCAGCCAAGACGGGAACGGGAACACTGAAGCTTTCTTT. This gives the protein CASSQDGNGNTEAFF.

The rearrangement uses TRBV29-1 and TRBJ1-6, with D hard to call. Germline V lookup: CDR1 SQVTM, CDR2 ANQGSEA. The CDR3 spans 11 residues. The V gene lost 7 bases and the J gene lost 14 bases, with 15 bases spanning the gap. The CDR3 loop is CSALTGSSLHF. CDR3 in DNA: TGCAGCGCTCTCACGGGGTCGTCCCTCCACTTT.

The chain links TRBV20-1 to TRBJ2-3; possibly TRBD1 or TRBD2 for D (6 bases each). Germline CDR1 is DFQATT and CDR2 is SNEGSKA (reference sequence). The CDR3 extends over 15 amino acids. Written as DNA, the CDR3 is TGCAGCGGGGGTCGGCCCGTTGCAGGGGCAGATACGCAGTATTTT. Its protein product is CSGGRPVAGADTQYF.

This sequence joins TRBV25-1 and TRBJ2-4; D unclear. The J call may be wrong; the DNA end is better matched by TRBJ2-5. The V gene's germline CDR1 is MGHDK and CDR2 SYGVNS. The CDR3 has 13 amino acids. Written as DNA, the CDR3 is TGTGCCAGCAGTGGTGATATAGGGGAGACCCAGTACTTC. Translation: CASSGDIGETQYF.

This chain connects TRBV7-9 to TRBJ1-1, with 10 bases lining up with TRBD1. V gave up 3 bases and J gave up 5 bases; unmatched junction bases: 6. Germline CDR1 is SEHNR and CDR2 is FQNEAQ (reference sequence). The CDR3 covers 15 residues. The CDR3 spells CASSFFGQGVTEAFF. The CDR3 region has the DNA TGTGCCAGCAGCTTCTTCGGACAGGGGGTTACTGAAGCTTTCTTT. The full variable domain, with the rest looked up from reference TRBV7-9 and TRBJ1-1, is DTGVSQNPRHKITKRGQNVTFRCDPISEHNRLYWYRQTLGQGPEFLTYFQNEAQLEKSRLLSDRFSAERPKGSFSTLEIQRTEQGDSAMYLCASSFFGQGVTEAFFGQGTRLTVV.

CDR3 residues: CASSLVSTSSYEQYF. The CDR3, as DNA: TGTGCCAGCAGCTTAGTGTCGACATCCTCCTACGAGCAGTACTTC. The V gene is TRBV11-1, the J gene TRBJ2-7; D unresolved. V lost 1 base to trimming and J lost 0 bases, with 10 bases between them. This CDR3 is 15 amino acids long. Germline CDR1 and CDR2: SGHAT and FQDESV (reference sequence).

CDR3 residues: CASSTIRGEWQYF. CDR3 sequence (DNA): TGTGCCAGCAGCACGATTAGGGGCGAGTGGCAGTACTTC. This chain uses TRBV5-6 with TRBJ2-5; D is perhaps TRBD1 (5 bases). The ends were cut back, 4 bases at V and 11 bases at J, with 18 bases in the middle. The V gene's germline CDR1 is SGHDT and CDR2 YYEEEE. CDR3 size: 13 residues. Together with reference TRBV5-6 and TRBJ2-5, the CDR3 gives the full variable domain: DAGVTQSPTHLIKTRGQQVTLRCSPKSGHDTVSWYQQALGQGPQFIFQYYEEEERQRGNFPDRFSGHQFPNYSSELNVNALLLGDSALYLCASSTIRGEWQYFGPGTRLLVL.

J is TRBJ2-5 and V is TRBV24-1, with 9 bases lining up with TRBD1. CDR3 length equals 14 residues. The V and J ends lost 9 bases and 2 bases, in that order; junction bases with no gene match: 6. Germline V gene lookup returns CDR1 KGHDR and CDR2 SFDVKD. The CDR3 coding sequence is TGTGCCACCGGACCCGGGACAGGGCAAGAGACCCAGTACTTC. It codes for CATGPGTGQETQYF.

In DNA, the CDR3 is TGCGCCAGCAGCCAAATGGGCGGGGGGGCCGTTGAGCAGTTCTTC. Translation: CASSQMGGGAVEQFF. The chain uses TRBV4-1 and TRBJ2-1; 9 bases align to TRBD2. Trimming removed 2 bases from V and 9 bases from J; junction bases left unmatched: 8. The length of the CDR3 is 15 residues. Germline values: CDR1 MGHRA, CDR2 YSYEKL.

This clonotype was picked up a small number of times. The chain combines TRBV28 with TRBJ2-2; no reliable D call. Germline loops: CDR1 MDHEN, CDR2 SYDVKM. The germline V and J ends were trimmed by 6 bases and 4 bases, with 12 bases remaining between them. CDR3 length equals 14 residues. CDR3 in amino acids: CASSPRWGTGELFF. Here the CDR3 DNA reads TGTGCCAGCAGCCCTCGGTGGGGCACCGGGGAGCTGTTTTTT.

CDR3 region: CAISSRQSDQPQHF. The CDR3 DNA reads TGTGCCATCAGTTCCCGACAGTCGGATCAGCCCCAGCATTTT. This chain links TRBV10-3 with TRBJ1-5, with D perhaps matching TRBD1 (5 bases). This CDR3 has 14 amino acids. CDR1 and CDR2 from the germline V gene are ENHRY and SYGVKD. The V end was cut by 5 bases, the J end by 5 bases, with 13 bases between.

V gene TRBV10-3 combines with J gene TRBJ2-1; 8 positions agree with TRBD2. This CDR3 spans 17 amino acids. Germline-derived CDR1 and CDR2 are ENHRY and SYGVKD. The V segment lost 2 bases and the J segment 5 bases; nucleotides outside the gene matches: 11. The CDR3 bases are TGTGCCATCAGTGAGGTAGCGGGGACCGGAGGCCACAATGAGCAGTTCTTC. It translates to CAISEVAGTGGHNEQFF.